A single sample gave rise to the 19 T cell receptor beta chains below, sequenced in a study of tumor-infiltrating lymphocytes in primary liver carcinoma. It was unsorted whole blood that yielded blood RNA, and germline DNA was also extracted. With roughly 540 ng total RNA as template and a constant-region primer, TCR beta cDNA was made. Modified slightly, ARM-PCR produced TCR beta libraries over three nested multiplex PCR rounds. Primers for the first two PCR rounds were TRBV1-TRBV30 forward primers and a C-beta reverse primer (about 10 cycles per round). TCRdb ran MiXCR on the multiplex PCR reads and lists one entry per CDR3 protein. Of hundreds of thousands of distinct CDR3 sequences in the sample, roughly 60% were seen once. The material sequenced was peripheral blood. Source of these receptors: a man between 35 and 55 years old with primary liver carcinoma and hepatitis B virus infection.

The CDR3 DNA reads as TGTGCCAGCAGACTGCTGCCGGGACAGTCCGCCTATGGCTACACCTTC. It is translated as CASRLLPGQSAYGYTF. This chain connects TRBV6-1 to TRBJ1-2; 7 bases align to TRBD1. After removal of 6 bases from V and 4 bases from J, the junction contained 14 bases not matched to a gene. Per germline, CDR1 MNHNS and CDR2 SASEGT. This CDR3 spans 16 amino acids.

The V call is TRBV4-2, the J call TRBJ1-1, with TRBD1 as a possible D gene (5 bases). Between the trimmed V and J ends, which lost 0 bases and 0 bases, there was a span of 11 bases. CDR1 LGHNA and CDR2 YNFKEQ come from the germline V gene. The CDR3 sequence is 16 residues long. CDR3: CASSQDEGRMNTEAFF. CDR3 DNA: TGTGCCAGCAGCCAAGATGAGGGGCGCATGAACACTGAAGCTTTCTTT.

This rearrangement joins TRBV5-1 to TRBJ1-5, with D unclear. Germline CDR1 is SGHRS and CDR2 is YFSETQ. The germline V and J ends were trimmed by 0 bases and 10 bases, with 8 bases remaining between them. The CDR3 is made up of 12 amino acids. CDR3 sequence reads: CASSLEEGPQHF. The CDR3 DNA sequence: TGCGCCAGCAGCTTGGAGGAGGGACCCCAGCATTTT.

Turning to this clonotype: One end of the junction fails to match germline, which may point to a read error. This chain connects TRBV29-1 to TRBJ2-1; 12 bases are a match to TRBD2. Germline V gives CDR1 SQVTM, CDR2 ANQGSEA. The CDR3 has 13 residues. The CDR3 bases are TGCAGGGTTGCCGGACTAGCGGGGAATGAGCAGTTCTTC. It is translated as CRVAGLAGNEQFF.

This clonotype was picked up a small number of times. V gene TRBV6-1 combines with J gene TRBJ2-7; 8 bases fit TRBD2. V lost 2 bases and J lost 7; bases outside the gene matches: 7. Germline V gene data show CDR1 as MNHNS and CDR2 as SASEGT. The CDR3 covers 14 residues. This CDR3 is CASSEKYGGEEQYF. In nucleotides, the CDR3 is TGTGCCAGCAGTGAAAAGTACGGGGGGGAAGAGCAGTACTTC.

The table lists this clonotype with many counts. J is TRBJ2-2 and V is TRBV10-3; TRBD2 is a possible D gene (6 bases). Trimming left V 7 bases short and J 4 bases short, with 10 bases between. CDR1 ENHRY and CDR2 SYGVKD come from the germline V gene. CDR3 size: 13 residues. CDR3: CAIMFGGTGELFF. The CDR3 coding sequence is TGTGCCATCATGTTCGGGGGCACCGGGGAGCTGTTTTTT.

As for this clonotype: A read error may account for a junction end that differs from germline. This chain links TRBV28 with TRBJ2-3, with 8 bases lining up with TRBD2. The CDR3 consists of 17 residues. Per the germline V gene, CDR1 is MDHEN and CDR2 is SYDVKM. CDR3 amino acids: CVSLPIAAGVWTDTQYF. The DNA for the CDR3 is TGTGTCAGCCTCCCCATAGCAGCGGGAGTATGGACAGATACGCAGTATTTT.

This clonotype was picked up one time. The junction differs from germline at one of its ends, possibly a read error. The V and J genes are TRBV11-2 and TRBJ2-7, with TRBD2 as a possible D gene (6 bases). The CDR3 is made up of 14 amino acids. The germline CDR1 and CDR2 sequences are SGHAT and FQNNGV. The CDR3 sequence: CVSSLGLATYEQYF. DNA of the CDR3: TGTGTCAGCAGCTTGGGACTCGCTACCTACGAGCAATACTTC.

This chain joins TRBV24-1 and TRBJ2-2; TRBD1 matches 10 bases. The CDR3 is 14 amino acids. Germline assignment: CDR1 KGHDR and CDR2 SFDVKD. The ends lost 6 bases at V and 6 bases at J; junction bases unmatched: 3. As DNA, the CDR3 is TGTGCCACCAGTCGACAGGGGGCATCCGGGGAGCTGTTTTTT. Amino acid sequence: CATSRQGASGELFF.

V usage is TRBV6-2 or TRBV6-3 and J usage is TRBJ2-7; D might be TRBD2 (6 bases). CDR3 size: 14 residues. Germline CDR1 is MNHEY and CDR2 is SVGEGT. Trimming left V 8 bases short and J 5 bases short, with 19 bases between. The CDR3 DNA sequence: TGTGCCAGCGGTCGCTCCGGGACGGGAGACGAGCAGTACTTC. Amino acids: CASGRSGTGDEQYF.

Note on this clonotype: This may stem from a read error, because a much larger clone lies one nucleotide away. V is TRBV29-1 and J is TRBJ2-1; a possible D gene is TRBD2 (6 bases). The V gene lost 6 bases and the J gene lost 7 bases, with 16 bases spanning the gap. The CDR3 is 13 residues long. The germline gives CDR1 SQVTM, CDR2 ANQGSEA. The CDR3 region is CSVGGGEKNEQFF. As DNA, the CDR3 is TGCAGCGTCGGGGGTGGGGAAAAGAATGAGCAGTTCTTC.

In regard to this clonotype: Here the CDR3 omits its conserved ending phenylalanine or tryptophan, so a read error is the likely source. The chain has TRBV6-1 and TRBJ2-6, with 10 bases fitting TRBD1. The V and J ends lost 4 bases and 3 bases, in that order; junction bases with no gene match: 12. The CDR3 spans 19 residues. The germline gives CDR1 MNHNS, CDR2 SASEGT. This CDR3 is CASSALWDRGVGGANVLTS. The CDR3 nucleotides are TGTGCCAGCAGTGCACTCTGGGACAGGGGAGTAGGTGGGGCCAACGTCCTGACTTCA.

For this clonotype: A much larger clone lies a single base off, so this may be a read error. This chain joins TRBV4-1 and TRBJ2-6; D not resolved. The CDR3 runs to 14 residues. Germline CDR1 MGHRA, CDR2 YSYEKL. CDR3 sequence (DNA): TGCGCCAGCAGACAAGACCCCGGGGCCAACGTCCTGACTTTC. Translated, it gives CASRQDPGANVLTF.

With respect to this clonotype: A much larger clone differs from this one at a single base, so this may be a read error. The J gene is TRBJ2-7, the V gene TRBV4-3; D ambiguous. Germline lookup yields CDR1 LGHNA and CDR2 YSLEER. V was clipped by 3 bases and J by 2 bases, with 14 bases between them. The CDR3 loop spans 15 amino acids. The CDR3, as DNA: TGCGCCAGCAGCCACTCAGACGGATTGGCCTACGAGCAGTACTTC. It codes for CASSHSDGLAYEQYF.

The chain carries TRBV6-5 and TRBJ2-3; D may correspond to TRBD1 or TRBD2 (5 bases each). CDR1 MNHEY and CDR2 SVGAGI come from the germline V gene. V dropped 8 bases and J dropped 4 bases, with 13 bases sitting between them. The CDR3 runs to 13 residues. The CDR3: CASAGQGSDTQYF. CDR3 nucleotide sequence: TGTGCCAGCGCGGGTCAGGGCTCAGATACGCAGTATTTT.

On this clonotype itself: The junction and the germline gene differ at one end; a read error may be behind it. The chain couples TRBV6-5 to TRBJ2-5; a weak D match, TRBD1 (6 bases). This CDR3 spans 12 amino acids. Germline assignment: CDR1 MNHEY and CDR2 SVGAGI. The CDR3 loop is CAGSSQGETQYF. For the CDR3, the DNA is TGTGCCGGCAGCTCCCAGGGGGAGACCCAGTACTTC.

The chain links TRBV6-1 to TRBJ2-1, with unresolved D. The V and J ends lost 9 bases and 9 bases respectively, with 9 bases between them. Per the germline V gene, CDR1 is MNHNS and CDR2 is SASEGT. This CDR3 has 10 residues. CDR3 sequence: CARSPCEQFF. CDR3 nucleotides: TGTGCCAGGAGCCCGTGTGAGCAGTTCTTC.

Of note for this clonotype: The junction does not match germline at one end; this may be a read error. The CDR3 DNA reads as TGTGCCAGCAGCCCCGGAGGGTTTCCCTACGACCAGTACTTC. This translates into CASSPGGFPYDQYF. The chain carries TRBV28 and TRBJ2-7, with a weak D call TRBD2 (6 bases). The germline V gene has CDR1 MDHEN and CDR2 SYDVKM. The CDR3 is 14 residues long.

This clonotype was observed once. With a much larger clone just one base away, this may be a read error. The J gene is TRBJ1-2, the V gene TRBV6-6; D uncertain. Germline CDR1 reads MNHNY; CDR2 reads SVGAGI (reference sequence). The CDR3 totals 14 residues. CDR3 bases: TGTGTCACCCGGCCCCAAGGGTGGGACTATGGCTACACCTTC. This encodes CVTRPQGWDYGYTF.